The clone carrying this T cell receptor beta chain was seen just once. This specimen comes from a study of cytomegalovirus exposure and HLA in healthy donors. J was trimmed by 5 bases and V by 4 bases; bases with no gene match: 10. This CDR3 is 17 amino acids long. CDR1 is MGHRA, CDR2 YSYEKL, per germline. Profiled with immunoSEQ multiplex PCR; TCRdb holds only in-frame clones, not every one. The sample has tens of thousands of clones, approximately 93% seen once; the top ten hold approximately 3.5%. The V gene is TRBV4-1, the J gene TRBJ2-5; 13 nucleotides agree with TRBD2. The source is a woman aged 18-35 years in good health and CMV-seropositive. Sequenced material: PBMCs. The CDR3 region is CASSPQWTSGGEETQYF. The CDR3 region has the DNA TGCGCCAGCAGCCCACAGTGGACTAGCGGGGGTGAGGAGACCCAGTACTTC.